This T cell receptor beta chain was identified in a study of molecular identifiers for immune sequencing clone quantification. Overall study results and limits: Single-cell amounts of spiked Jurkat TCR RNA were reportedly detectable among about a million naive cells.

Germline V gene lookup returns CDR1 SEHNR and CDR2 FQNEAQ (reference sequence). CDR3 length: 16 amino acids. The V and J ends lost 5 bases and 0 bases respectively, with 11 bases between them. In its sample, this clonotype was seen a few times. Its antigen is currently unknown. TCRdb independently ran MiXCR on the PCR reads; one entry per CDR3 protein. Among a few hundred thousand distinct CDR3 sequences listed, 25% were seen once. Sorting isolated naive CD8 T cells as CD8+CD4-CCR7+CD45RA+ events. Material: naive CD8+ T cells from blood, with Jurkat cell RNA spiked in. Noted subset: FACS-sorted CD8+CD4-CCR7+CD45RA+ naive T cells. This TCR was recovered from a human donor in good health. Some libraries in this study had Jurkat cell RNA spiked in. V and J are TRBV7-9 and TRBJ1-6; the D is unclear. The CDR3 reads CASSQIQFSYNSPLHF. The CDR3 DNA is TGTGCCAGCAGCCAGATCCAGTTCTCCTATAATTCACCCCTCCACTTT.